A selection of T cell receptor beta chains follows, all from one sample in a study of blood T cells in healthy people across ages. TCRdb passed the 5' RACE reads through MiXCR, listing each CDR3 protein once. Here the sample spans 1.5 million to 2 million distinct CDR3 sequences, 25% to 30% being singletons. What was sequenced was blood. The receptors originated from a woman in her 30s in good health. Both conserved end residues are part of each CDR3. D genes are given only for firm matches. Rows give clone size only sometimes, using once, few, many, or a class for an expanded clone.

clone size: few
D gene: -
V gene: TRBV5-1
J gene: TRBJ2-6
CDR3 DNA: TGCGCCAGCACCAAGGCGGACTCTGGGGCCAACGTCCTGACTTTC
CDR3 protein: CASTKADSGANVLTF

clone size: many
D gene: -
V gene: TRBV3-1
J gene: TRBJ2-7
CDR3 DNA: TGTGCCAGCAGCCAAGTCGCAGCAGGGACCTACGAGCAGTACTTC
CDR3 protein: CASSQVAAGTYEQYF

clone size: -
D gene: -
V gene: TRBV29-1
J gene: TRBJ2-3
CDR3 DNA: TGCAGCGTTGAAGGTTTAAAGGGGCTAGATACGCAGTATTTT
CDR3 protein: CSVEGLKGLDTQYF

clone size: -
D gene: -
V gene: TRBV5-1
J gene: TRBJ2-1
CDR3 DNA: TGCGCCAGCAGCCAGGGGAGCGGCTTTAACTCCTACAATGAGCAGTTCTTC
CDR3 protein: CASSQGSGFNSYNEQFF

clone size: many
D gene: -
V gene: TRBV29-1
J gene: TRBJ2-3
CDR3 DNA: TGCAGCGTTGTCAGGCAGACTACAGATACGCAGTATTTT
CDR3 protein: CSVVRQTTDTQYF

clone size: few
D gene: TRBD2
V gene: TRBV20-1
J gene: TRBJ2-3
CDR3 DNA: TGCAGTGCGACTAGCGGTGGGGATACGCAGTATTTT
CDR3 protein: CSATSGGDTQYF

clone size: many
D gene: -
V gene: TRBV6-5
J gene: TRBJ2-7
CDR3 DNA: TGTGCCATTAGAGGGACGGAATCCTACGAGCAGTACTTC
CDR3 protein: CAIRGTESYEQYF

clone size: few
D gene: TRBD1
V gene: TRBV6-5
J gene: TRBJ1-5
CDR3 DNA: TGTGCCAGCAGAAGGACAGGGGGTTTTCAGCCCCAGCATTTT
CDR3 protein: CASRRTGGFQPQHF

clone size: -
D gene: -
V gene: TRBV7-9
J gene: TRBJ1-1
CDR3 DNA: TGTGCCAGCAGCCCGCAGGGTATCCAGGACACTGAAGCTTTCTTT
CDR3 protein: CASSPQGIQDTEAFF

clone size: -
D gene: -
V gene: TRBV10-2
J gene: TRBJ2-1
CDR3 DNA: TGCGCCAGTGATCGGGGCGGTGAGCAGTTCTTC
CDR3 protein: CASDRGGEQFF

clone size: -
D gene: TRBD2
V gene: TRBV5-1
J gene: TRBJ2-1
CDR3 DNA: TGCGCCAGCAGCCAACTAGCGGGGGAGCTTAATGAGCAGTTCTTC
CDR3 protein: CASSQLAGELNEQFF

clone size: -
D gene: -
V gene: TRBV28
J gene: TRBJ1-3
CDR3 DNA: TGTGCCAGCACCGGACAGCACTCTGGAAGCACCATATATTTT
CDR3 protein: CASTGQHSGSTIYF

clone size: few
D gene: -
V gene: TRBV12-3/TRBV12-4
J gene: TRBJ2-1
CDR3 DNA: TGTGCCAGCAGTGGTGGCTTAAGTATCTCCTACAATGAGCAGTTCTTC
CDR3 protein: CASSGGLSISYNEQFF

clone size: -
D gene: -
V gene: TRBV4-1
J gene: TRBJ2-6
CDR3 DNA: TGCGCCAGCAGCCAAGGCGGGTTCGGGGCCAACGTCCTGACTTTC
CDR3 protein: CASSQGGFGANVLTF